A selection of T cell receptor beta chains follows, all from one sample in a study of identical twins. TCRdb re-called the 5' RACE reads through MiXCR, storing one row per CDR3 protein. Of under 300,000 distinct CDR3 sequences listed, roughly 13% are singletons. Sequenced sample: memory (CD45RO+) T cells sorted from blood. The receptors here all came from a woman under 30 in good health. Each CDR3 is given with its conserved first and last residue. The D gene is left open where the match is weak. Rows give clone size only sometimes, using once, few, many, or a class for an expanded clone.

>TRBJ2-7|TRBV28|-|-
CASSLIGTPYREQYF
TGTGCCAGCAGTTTGATCGGGACACCTTACCGGGAGCAGTACTTC
>TRBJ2-5|TRBV20-1|-|few
CSARGEQETQYF
TGCAGTGCTAGAGGGGAGCAAGAGACCCAGTACTTC
>TRBJ2-7|TRBV7-2|-|-
CASSTQTASSYEQYF
TGTGCCAGCAGCACCCAGACAGCAAGCTCCTACGAGCAGTACTTC
>TRBJ2-3|TRBV5-1|-|few
CASSGGRTALQYF
TGCGCCAGCAGCGGGGGACGCACTGCATTGCAGTATTTT
>TRBJ1-1|TRBV12-3/TRBV12-4|-|few
CASSRAGTEAFF
TGTGCCAGCAGTCGCGCGGGCACTGAAGCTTTCTTT
>TRBJ2-1|TRBV7-2|-|few
CASSLLTLEQFF
TGTGCCAGCAGCTTACTGACTCTGGAGCAGTTCTTC
>TRBJ2-7|TRBV5-1|-|few
CASSLFSGSYEQYF
TGCGCCAGCAGCTTGTTCTCGGGAAGCTACGAGCAGTACTTC
>TRBJ1-4|TRBV9|TRBD1|-
CASSDRGNEKLFF
TGTGCCAGCAGCGACAGGGGAAATGAAAAACTGTTTTTT
>TRBJ2-7|TRBV3-1|-|-
CASSQEGLTYEQYF
TGTGCCAGCAGCCAAGAGGGCTTGACCTACGAGCAGTACTTC
>TRBJ1-5|TRBV5-1|-|few
CASSFAAGSQPQHF
TGCGCCAGCAGCTTCGCGGCAGGGAGTCAGCCCCAGCATTTT
>TRBJ2-6|TRBV20-1|-|few
CSAREAGSPAYYSGANVLTF
TGCAGTGCTAGGGAGGCAGGGTCCCCAGCTTACTACTCTGGGGCCAACGTCCTGACTTTC
>TRBJ1-1|TRBV7-2|-|once
CASSLVTGVNTEAFF
TGTGCCAGCAGCTTAGTTACGGGGGTGAACACTGAAGCTTTCTTT
>TRBJ2-5|TRBV20-1|-|-
CSATTYLRDVKTQYF
TGCAGTGCTACGACCTATCTAAGGGACGTAAAGACCCAGTACTTC
>TRBJ1-1|TRBV12-3/TRBV12-4|-|many
CASKGSVVNTEAFF
TGTGCCAGCAAGGGGAGTGTCGTGAACACTGAAGCTTTCTTT
>TRBJ1-1|TRBV6-6|-|few
CASSPGEAAFF
TGTGCCAGCAGCCCGGGGGAGGCAGCTTTCTTT
>TRBJ2-1|TRBV9|TRBD2|few
CASSVEGGMVYNEQFF
TGTGCCAGCAGCGTAGAGGGAGGGATGGTCTACAATGAGCAGTTCTTC
>TRBJ1-1|TRBV29-1|-|-
CSVVSGTRTEAFF
TGCAGCGTAGTTTCCGGGACCCGGACTGAAGCTTTCTTT
>TRBJ1-2|TRBV3-1|TRBD1|few
CASSQWTGNYGYTF
TGTGCCAGCAGCCAGTGGACAGGGAACTATGGCTACACCTTC
>TRBJ1-1|TRBV29-1|-|few
CSVEVGAENTEAFF
TGCAGCGTTGAAGTGGGGGCGGAGAACACTGAAGCTTTCTTT
>TRBJ1-6|TRBV9|TRBD1|few
CASSVATGGDNSPLHF
TGTGCCAGCAGCGTAGCTACAGGGGGCGACAATTCACCCCTCCACTTT
>TRBJ2-1|TRBV6-5|TRBD2|few
CASSYLAGGWNEQFF
TGTGCCAGCAGTTACCTAGCGGGAGGATGGAATGAGCAGTTCTTC
>TRBJ2-1|TRBV7-8|-|-
CASSLEGHGRGLSSYNEQFF
TGTGCCAGCAGCTTAGAGGGACATGGGCGGGGGTTATCTTCCTACAATGAGCAGTTCTTC
>TRBJ1-1|TRBV6-1|-|-
CASSEGTGTITEAFF
TGTGCCAGCAGTGAAGGTACAGGGACGATAACTGAAGCTTTCTTT
>TRBJ1-2|TRBV5-6|-|-
CASSQGPGSYGYTF
TGTGCCAGCAGCCAGGGTCCGGGTAGCTATGGCTACACCTTC
>TRBJ1-1|TRBV5-1|-|few
CASSLDSSSAFF
TGCGCCAGCAGCTTGGACTCTTCCTCCGCTTTCTTT
>TRBJ2-1|TRBV3-1|-|-
CASSRAGPAYNEQFF
TGTGCCAGCAGCAGGGCGGGGCCTGCCTACAATGAGCAGTTCTTC
>TRBJ1-1|TRBV5-4|-|-
CASSLARGNTEAFF
TGTGCCAGCAGCTTGGCCAGGGGCAACACTGAAGCTTTCTTT
>TRBJ2-1|TRBV20-1|TRBD2|-
CSASEPAGGQFF
TGCAGTGCTAGCGAACCCGCGGGGGGGCAGTTCTTC
>TRBJ1-5|TRBV28|-|-
CASRPGQGSQPQHF
TGTGCCAGCAGACCAGGGCAGGGCAGTCAGCCCCAGCATTTT
>TRBJ2-3|TRBV4-1|-|many
CASSQAFRRGDTQYF
TGCGCCAGCAGCCAAGCCTTTAGGCGGGGCGATACGCAGTATTTT
>TRBJ2-1|TRBV4-2|-|many
CASSQNQAPNNEQFF
TGTGCCAGCAGCCAGAACCAAGCCCCTAACAATGAGCAGTTCTTC
>TRBJ2-7|TRBV4-1|-|-
CASSRRAINRDRGYEQYF
TGCGCCAGCAGCCGTCGAGCAATAAACAGGGACCGGGGGTACGAGCAGTACTTC
>TRBJ2-7|TRBV7-8|-|few
CASSLDRDQAFSYEQYF
TGTGCCAGCAGCTTAGATCGGGATCAGGCTTTCTCCTACGAGCAGTACTTC
>TRBJ1-1|TRBV5-1|-|few
CASSLLGTGTEAFF
TGCGCCAGCAGCTTGTTGGGGACGGGAACTGAAGCTTTCTTT
>TRBJ2-7|TRBV4-3|-|-
CASSQEDAESYEQYF
TGCGCCAGCAGCCAAGAGGACGCAGAATCCTACGAGCAGTACTTC
>TRBJ2-1|TRBV4-3|TRBD2|few
CASSQGLAVVSYNEQFF
TGCGCCAGCAGCCAAGGACTAGCTGTGGTCTCCTACAATGAGCAGTTCTTC
>TRBJ2-3|TRBV4-2|-|few
CASSTRVPLGDTQYF
TGTGCCAGCAGCACCAGGGTCCCCTTAGGAGATACGCAGTATTTT
>TRBJ2-1|TRBV28|-|-
CASSLPGVGEQFF
TGTGCCAGCAGTTTACCGGGAGTGGGTGAGCAGTTCTTC
>TRBJ2-3|TRBV6-1|-|-
CASRRGSTDTQYF
TGTGCCAGCAGGCGAGGGAGCACAGATACGCAGTATTTT
>TRBJ2-5|TRBV12-3/TRBV12-4|TRBD1|-
CASSRSGGPRETQYF
TGTGCCAGCAGTCGATCAGGGGGTCCGAGAGAGACCCAGTACTTC
>TRBJ2-3|TRBV6-1|TRBD1|-
CASRNEPGQGSDTQYF
TGTGCCAGCAGAAACGAACCGGGACAGGGGTCGGATACGCAGTATTTT
>TRBJ2-5|TRBV20-1|TRBD2|few
CSVTSVRGKTQYF
TGCAGTGTAACTAGCGTACGGGGGAAGACCCAGTACTTC